The clone carrying this TCR beta chain was seen a few times. Its antigen is unidentified. The data were taken from a study of CD8+ T cells in alopecia areata. The study's findings and limits: An increase in clonality over normal scalp was evident in lesional scalp, especially alopecia totalis/universalis.

Treatment noted: oral pan-JAK inhibitor, 5-10 mg twice daily. Germline lookup yields CDR1 MNHEY and CDR2 SMNVEV (reference sequence). V lost 3 bases and J lost 3, with 8 bases in between. There are 14 residues in the CDR3. TCR sequencing used cDNA made by reverse transcription of extracted RNA. Clones were sequenced by immunoSEQ multiplex PCR, and TCRdb holds only the in-frame ones, with some missing. The data contain tens of thousands of clones, roughly 50% of them singletons. The chain recombines TRBV27 with TRBJ2-2; D is ambiguous. Sequenced here: CD8+ T cells sorted from blood, sampled at approximately week 36, from a patient treated with tofacitinib. This clonotype was obtained from a human donor with alopecia areata. CDR3: CASSLAQDTGELFF. The CDR3 nucleotides are TGTGCCAGCAGTTTGGCCCAAGACACCGGGGAGCTGTTTTTT.